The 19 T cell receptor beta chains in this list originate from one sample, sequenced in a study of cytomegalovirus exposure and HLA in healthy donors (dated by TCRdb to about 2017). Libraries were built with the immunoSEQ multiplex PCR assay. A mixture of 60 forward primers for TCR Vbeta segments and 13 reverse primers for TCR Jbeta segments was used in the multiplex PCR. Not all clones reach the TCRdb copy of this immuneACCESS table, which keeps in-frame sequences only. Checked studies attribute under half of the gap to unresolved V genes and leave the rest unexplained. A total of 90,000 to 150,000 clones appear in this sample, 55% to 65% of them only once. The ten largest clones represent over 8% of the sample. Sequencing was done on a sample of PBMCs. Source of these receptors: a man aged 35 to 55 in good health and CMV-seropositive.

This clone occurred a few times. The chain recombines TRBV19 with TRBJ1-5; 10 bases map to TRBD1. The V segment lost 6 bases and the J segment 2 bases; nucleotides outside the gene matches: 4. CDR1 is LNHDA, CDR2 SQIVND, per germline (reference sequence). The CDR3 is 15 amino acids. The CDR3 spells CASSMTGGGNQPQHF. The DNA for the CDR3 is TGTGCCAGTAGCATGACAGGGGGCGGCAATCAGCCCCAGCATTTT.

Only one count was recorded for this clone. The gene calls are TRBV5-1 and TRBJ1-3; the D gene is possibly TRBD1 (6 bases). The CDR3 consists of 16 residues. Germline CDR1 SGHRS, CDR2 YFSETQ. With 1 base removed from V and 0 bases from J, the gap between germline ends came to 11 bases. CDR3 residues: CASSLNRDTSGNTIYF. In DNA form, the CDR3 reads TGCGCCAGCAGCTTGAACCGGGACACCTCTGGAAACACCATATATTTT.

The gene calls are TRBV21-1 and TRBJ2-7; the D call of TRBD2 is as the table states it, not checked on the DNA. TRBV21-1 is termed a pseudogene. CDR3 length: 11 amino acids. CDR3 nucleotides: TGTGCGGGAGACAACTCCTACGAGCAGTACTTC. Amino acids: CAGDNSYEQYF.

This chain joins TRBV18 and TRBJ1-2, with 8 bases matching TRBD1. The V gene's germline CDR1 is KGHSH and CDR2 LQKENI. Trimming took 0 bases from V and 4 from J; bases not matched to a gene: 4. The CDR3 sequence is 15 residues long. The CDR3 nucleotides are TGTGCCAGCTCACCACCGTTGACAGGGGTCTATGGCTACACCTTC. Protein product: CASSPPLTGVYGYTF.

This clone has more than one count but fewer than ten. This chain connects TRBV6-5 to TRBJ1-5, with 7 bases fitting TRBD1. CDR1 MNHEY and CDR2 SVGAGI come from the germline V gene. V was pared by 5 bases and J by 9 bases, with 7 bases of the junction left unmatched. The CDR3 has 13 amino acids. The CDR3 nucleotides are TGTGCCAGCAGTCAACAGGGGAGACTGCCCCAGCATTTT. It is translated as CASSQQGRLPQHF.

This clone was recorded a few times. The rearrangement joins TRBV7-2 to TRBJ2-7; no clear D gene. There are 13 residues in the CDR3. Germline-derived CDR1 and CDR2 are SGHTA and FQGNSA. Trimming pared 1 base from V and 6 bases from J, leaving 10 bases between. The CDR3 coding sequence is TGTGCCAGCAGCTTAGTTTGGCCCCCCGAGCAGTACTTC. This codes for CASSLVWPPEQYF.

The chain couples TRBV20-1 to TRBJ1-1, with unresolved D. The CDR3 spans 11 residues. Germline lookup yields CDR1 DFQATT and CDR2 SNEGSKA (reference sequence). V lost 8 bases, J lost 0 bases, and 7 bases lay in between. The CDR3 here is CSLYMNTEAFF. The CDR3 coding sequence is TGCAGTCTGTATATGAACACTGAAGCTTTCTTT.

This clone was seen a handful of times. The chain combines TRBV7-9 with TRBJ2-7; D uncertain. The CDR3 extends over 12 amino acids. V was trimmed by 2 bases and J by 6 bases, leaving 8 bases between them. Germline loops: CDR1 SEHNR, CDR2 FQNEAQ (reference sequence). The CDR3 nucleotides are TGTGCCAGCAGCTTAACTCCCGGCGAGCAGTACTTC. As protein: CASSLTPGEQYF.

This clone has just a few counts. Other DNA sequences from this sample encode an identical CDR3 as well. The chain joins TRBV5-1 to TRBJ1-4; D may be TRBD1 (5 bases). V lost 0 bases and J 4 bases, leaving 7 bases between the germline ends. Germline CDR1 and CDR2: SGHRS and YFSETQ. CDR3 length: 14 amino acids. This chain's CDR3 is CASSLGQGNEKLFF. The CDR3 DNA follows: TGCGCCAGCAGCTTGGGGCAGGGTAATGAAAAACTGTTTTTT. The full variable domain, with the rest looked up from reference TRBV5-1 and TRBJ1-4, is KAGVTQTPRYLIKTRGQQVTLSCSPISGHRSVSWYQQTPGQGLQFLFEYFSETQRNKGNFPGRFSGRQFSNSRSEMNVSTLELGDSALYLCASSLGQGNEKLFFGSGTQLSVL.

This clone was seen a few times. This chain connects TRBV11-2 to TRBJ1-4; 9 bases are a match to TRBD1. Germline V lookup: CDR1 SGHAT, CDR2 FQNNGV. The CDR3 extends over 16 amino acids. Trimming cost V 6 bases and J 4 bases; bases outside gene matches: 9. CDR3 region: CASSYRGLSYNEKLFF. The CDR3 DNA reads TGTGCCAGCAGTTACAGGGGGCTTAGTTATAATGAAAAACTGTTTTTT.

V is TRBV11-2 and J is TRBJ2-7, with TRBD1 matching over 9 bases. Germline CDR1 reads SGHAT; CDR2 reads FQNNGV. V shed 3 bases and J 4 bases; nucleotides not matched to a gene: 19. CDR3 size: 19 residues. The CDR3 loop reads CASSFVGTGKFSNRYEQYF. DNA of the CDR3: TGTGCCAGCAGCTTCGTCGGGACAGGGAAATTTTCAAATAGGTACGAGCAGTACTTC.

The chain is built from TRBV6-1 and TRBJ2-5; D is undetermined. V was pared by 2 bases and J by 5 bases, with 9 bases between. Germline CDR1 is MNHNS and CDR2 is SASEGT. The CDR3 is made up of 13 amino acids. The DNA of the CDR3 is TGTGCCAGCAGTGAACAGCGTTGGGAGACCCAGTACTTC. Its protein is CASSEQRWETQYF.

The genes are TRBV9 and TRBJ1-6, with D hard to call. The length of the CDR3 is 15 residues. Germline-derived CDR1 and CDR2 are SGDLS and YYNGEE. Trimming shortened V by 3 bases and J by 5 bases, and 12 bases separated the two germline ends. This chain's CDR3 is CASSATSGDNSPLHF. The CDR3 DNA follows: TGTGCCAGCAGCGCTACCTCCGGGGATAATTCACCCCTCCACTTT.

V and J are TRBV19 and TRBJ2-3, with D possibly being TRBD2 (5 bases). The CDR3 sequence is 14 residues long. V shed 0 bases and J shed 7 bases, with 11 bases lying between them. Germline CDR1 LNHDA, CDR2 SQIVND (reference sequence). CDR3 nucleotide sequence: TGTGCCAGTAGTATAGAGATACGGGGAAATACGCAGTATTTT. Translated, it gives CASSIEIRGNTQYF.

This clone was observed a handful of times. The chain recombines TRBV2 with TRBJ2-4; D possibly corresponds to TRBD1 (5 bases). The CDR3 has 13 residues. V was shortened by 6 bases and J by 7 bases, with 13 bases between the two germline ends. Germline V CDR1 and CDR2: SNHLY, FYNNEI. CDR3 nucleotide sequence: TGTGCCAGCAGGACAGTAAGGGGCAACATTCAGTACTTC. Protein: CASRTVRGNIQYF.

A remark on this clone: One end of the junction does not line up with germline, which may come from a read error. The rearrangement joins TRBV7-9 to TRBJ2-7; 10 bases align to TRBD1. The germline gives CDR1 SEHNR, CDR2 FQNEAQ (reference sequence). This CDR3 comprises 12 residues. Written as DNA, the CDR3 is TGTGCCAGCAGCCCAGCCGGGGACAGGGGTCTCTTC. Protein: CASSPAGDRGLF.

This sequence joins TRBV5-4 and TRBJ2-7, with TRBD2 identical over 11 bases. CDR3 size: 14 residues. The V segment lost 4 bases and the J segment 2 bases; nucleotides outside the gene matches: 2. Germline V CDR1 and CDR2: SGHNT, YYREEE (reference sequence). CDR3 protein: CASSRLAGTYEQYF. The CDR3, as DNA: TGTGCCAGCAGCAGACTAGCGGGAACCTACGAGCAGTACTTC.

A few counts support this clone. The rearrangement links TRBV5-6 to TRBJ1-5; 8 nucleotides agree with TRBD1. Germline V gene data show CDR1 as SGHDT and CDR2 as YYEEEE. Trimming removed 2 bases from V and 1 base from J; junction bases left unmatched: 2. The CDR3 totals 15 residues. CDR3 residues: CASSFGQGSNQPQHF. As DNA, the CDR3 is TGTGCCAGCAGCTTTGGACAGGGAAGCAATCAGCCCCAGCATTTT. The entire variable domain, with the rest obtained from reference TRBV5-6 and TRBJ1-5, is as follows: DAGVTQSPTHLIKTRGQQVTLRCSPKSGHDTVSWYQQALGQGPQFIFQYYEEEERQRGNFPDRFSGHQFPNYSSELNVNALLLGDSALYLCASSFGQGSNQPQHFGDGTRLSIL.

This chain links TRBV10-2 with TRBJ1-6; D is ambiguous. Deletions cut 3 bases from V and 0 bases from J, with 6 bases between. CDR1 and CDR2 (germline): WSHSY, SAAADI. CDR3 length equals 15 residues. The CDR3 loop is CASSEKSSYNSPLHF. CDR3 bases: TGCGCCAGCAGTGAAAAGAGCTCCTATAATTCACCCCTCCACTTT.